The 5 T cell receptor beta chains below were found in one sample sequenced in a study of early T cells in non-severe SARS-CoV-2 infection. TCRdb re-derived calls from the 5' RACE reads in MiXCR, one entry per CDR3 protein. The data contain approximately 120,000 distinct CDR3 sequences, 14% to 15% of them singletons. Sequencing used whole blood. All receptors come from an adult who was a healthcare worker with PCR-confirmed SARS-CoV-2 infection or an uninfected control (not recorded which).

This clonotype was seen a handful of times. The V call is TRBV7-3, the J call TRBJ2-5; tentative D call: TRBD2 (6 bases). The CDR3 sequence is 13 residues long. Trimming stripped 2 bases from V and 3 bases from J, with 7 bases between. Per germline, CDR1 SGHTA and CDR2 FQGTGA. The DNA of the CDR3 is TGTGCCAGCAGCTTACAGCGGGAAGAGACCCAGTACTTC. Amino acids: CASSLQREETQYF.

This clonotype was counted between two and nine times. The rearrangement uses TRBV20-1 and TRBJ2-1, with D perhaps matching TRBD2 (5 bases). This CDR3 comprises 12 residues. Germline V CDR1 and CDR2: DFQATT, SNEGSKA (reference sequence). V was cut by 6 bases and J by 4 bases, with 10 bases left in between. The CDR3 DNA sequence: TGCAGTGCCGAGGGCCAGTACAATGAGCAGTTCTTC. Its translation: CSAEGQYNEQFF.

Worth noting for this clonotype: At one end, the junction sequence differs from germline, possibly due to a read error. This rearrangement joins TRBV5-1 to TRBJ2-6; the D gene is possibly TRBD1 (5 bases). The germline V gene has CDR1 SGHRS and CDR2 YFSETQ. There are 17 residues in the CDR3. CDR3 sequence reads: CASSLFGLVSGANVPTF. The CDR3, as DNA: TGCGCCAGCAGCTTGTTCGGCTTGGTTTCTGGGGCCAACGTCCCGACTTTC.

This clonotype was observed many times. The V and J genes are TRBV7-2 and TRBJ2-5, with 8 bases fitting TRBD2. Germline V CDR1 and CDR2: SGHTA, FQGNSA. V lost 4 bases to trimming and J lost 7 bases; unmatched junction nucleotides: 20. The CDR3 covers 18 residues. The CDR3 nucleotides are TGTGCCAGCAGCTCTCCTATGTCGGGGGGGCCTTTAGGAGGGACCCAGTACTTC. This codes for CASSSPMSGGPLGGTQYF. Based on the CDR3 plus reference TRBV7-2 and TRBJ2-5, the full variable domain is GAGVSQSPSNKVTEKGKDVELRCDPISGHTALYWYRQSLGQGLEFLIYFQGNSAPDKSGLPSDRFSAERTGGSVSTLTIQRTQQEDSAVYLCASSSPMSGGPLGGTQYFGPGTRLLVL.

V gene TRBV13 combines with J gene TRBJ1-6; a possible D gene is TRBD1 (5 bases). The CDR3 totals 16 residues. Germline-derived CDR1 and CDR2 are PRHDT and FYEKMQ (reference sequence). Deletions cut 4 bases from V and 9 bases from J, with 19 bases between. For the CDR3, the DNA is TGTGCCAGCAGCTCTACCTGGGACGGACTTGGTTCACCCCTCCACTTT. Protein product: CASSSTWDGLGSPLHF.